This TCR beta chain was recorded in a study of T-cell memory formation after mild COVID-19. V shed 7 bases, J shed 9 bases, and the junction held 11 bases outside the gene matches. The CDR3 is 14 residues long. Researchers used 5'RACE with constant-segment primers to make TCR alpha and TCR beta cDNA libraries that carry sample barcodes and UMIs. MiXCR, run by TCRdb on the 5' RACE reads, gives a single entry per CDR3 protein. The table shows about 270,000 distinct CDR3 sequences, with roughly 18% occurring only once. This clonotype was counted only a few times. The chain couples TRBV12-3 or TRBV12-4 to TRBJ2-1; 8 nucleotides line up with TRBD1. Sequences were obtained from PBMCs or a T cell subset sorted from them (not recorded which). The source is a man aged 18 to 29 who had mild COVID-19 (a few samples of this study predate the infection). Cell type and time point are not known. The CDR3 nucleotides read TGTGCCAGCAAAGCGACAGGGGAGTTAGGTGAGCAGTTCTTC. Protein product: CASKATGELGEQFF.